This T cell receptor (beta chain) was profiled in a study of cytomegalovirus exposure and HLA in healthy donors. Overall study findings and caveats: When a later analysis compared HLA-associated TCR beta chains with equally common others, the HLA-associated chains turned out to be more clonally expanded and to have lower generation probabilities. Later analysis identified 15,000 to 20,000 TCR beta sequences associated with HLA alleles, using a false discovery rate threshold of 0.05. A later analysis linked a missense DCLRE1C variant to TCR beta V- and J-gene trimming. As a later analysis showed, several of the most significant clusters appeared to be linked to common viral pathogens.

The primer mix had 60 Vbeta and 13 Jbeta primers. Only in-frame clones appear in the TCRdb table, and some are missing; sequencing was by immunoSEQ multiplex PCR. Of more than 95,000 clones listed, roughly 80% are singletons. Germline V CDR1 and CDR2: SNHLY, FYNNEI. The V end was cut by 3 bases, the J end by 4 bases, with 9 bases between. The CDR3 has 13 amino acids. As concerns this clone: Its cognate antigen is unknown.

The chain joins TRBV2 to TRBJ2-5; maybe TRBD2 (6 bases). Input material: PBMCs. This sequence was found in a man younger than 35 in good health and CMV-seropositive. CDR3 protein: CASSDGGTETQYF. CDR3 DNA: TGTGCCAGCAGTGACGGAGGGACAGAGACCCAGTACTTC.